This T cell receptor beta chain emerged from a study of T cells in Graves' hyperthyroidism and ophthalmopathy. Overall study context: Peripheral blood specimens were obtained at initial diagnosis, prior to any treatment.

Germline V gene lookup returns CDR1 MNHNS and CDR2 SASEGT. This CDR3 comprises 16 residues. Losses at the gene ends were 5 bases for V and 5 bases for J; bases not matched to a gene: 13. From RNA transcripts, TCR beta CDR3 regions were amplified. Researchers ran a first-round RT-PCR on the TCR CDR3 using the HTBI primer set. TCRdb analysed the multiplex PCR reads with MiXCR anew, one entry per CDR3 protein. The table lists about 770,000 distinct CDR3 sequences, about 17% of them singletons, with 16% in the top ten. Notes on the study in general: Also found in blood were most expanded thyroid clonotypes above 0.001.

Pregnant or lactating patients were excluded, as were those with uncontrolled infection or other autoimmune disease. This clonotype was seen at least ten times. Antigen specificity is unknown. Input material: blood. This TCR was sampled from a woman between 45 and 65 years old with Graves' hyperthyroidism that later progressed to Graves' ophthalmopathy. The genes are TRBV6-1 and TRBJ1-1; 8 bases match TRBD1. The CDR3 DNA reads TGTGCCAGCAGTTCGGGACAGGACACCTTCCTGACTGAAGCTTTCTTT. This codes for CASSSGQDTFLTEAFF.